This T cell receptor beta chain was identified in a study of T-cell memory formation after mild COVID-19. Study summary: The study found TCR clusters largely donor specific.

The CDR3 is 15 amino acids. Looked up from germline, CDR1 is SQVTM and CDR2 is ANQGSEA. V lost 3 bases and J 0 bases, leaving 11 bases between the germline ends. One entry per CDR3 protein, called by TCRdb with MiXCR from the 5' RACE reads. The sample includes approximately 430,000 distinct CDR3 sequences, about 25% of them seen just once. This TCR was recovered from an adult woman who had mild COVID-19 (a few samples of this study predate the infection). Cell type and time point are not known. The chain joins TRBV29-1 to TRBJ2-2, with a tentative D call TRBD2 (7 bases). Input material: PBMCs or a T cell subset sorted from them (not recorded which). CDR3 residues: CSVEAGAANTGELFF. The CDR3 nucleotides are TGCAGCGTTGAGGCGGGGGCGGCGAACACCGGGGAGCTGTTTTTT.